Below, 26 T cell receptor beta chains from the same sample are listed, as sequenced in a study of T cells in Graves' hyperthyroidism and ophthalmopathy. Amplification targeted TCR beta CDR3 regions from RNA transcripts. The HTBI primer set drove a first-round RT-PCR of the TCR CDR3. MiXCR, applied by TCRdb to the multiplex PCR reads, yields one record per CDR3 protein. The sample shows over 450,000 distinct CDR3 sequences, under 20% of them seen only once. Sequencing was carried out using blood. These receptors were collected from a woman aged 18-29 years with Graves' ophthalmopathy.

The chain recombines TRBV7-6 with TRBJ1-1, with TRBD1 matching over 7 bases. V trimming: 1 base; J trimming: 1 base; junction bases outside the gene matches: 6. CDR3 length: 16 amino acids. CDR1 and CDR2 from the germline V gene are SGHVS and FNYEAQ. The CDR3 loop reads CASSLEAGGRNTEAFF. The DNA of the CDR3 is TGTGCCAGCAGCTTAGAGGCAGGGGGAAGGAACACTGAAGCTTTCTTT.

The V and J genes are TRBV7-2 and TRBJ2-5, with TRBD1 matching over 7 bases. Gene TRBJ2-1 matches the end of the DNA better, so the J call may be wrong. The CDR3 is 12 residues long. Germline V lookup: CDR1 SGHTA, CDR2 FQGNSA. The CDR3 spells CASSPGGETQFF. The CDR3 nucleotides are TGTGCCAGCAGCCCAGGGGGAGAGACCCAGTTCTTC.

This clonotype was seen only a few times. The V gene is TRBV4-1, the J gene TRBJ2-3; unclear D gene. Trimming removed 2 bases at V and 6 bases at J, with 12 bases between. The CDR3 is made up of 14 amino acids. Looked up from germline, CDR1 is MGHRA and CDR2 is YSYEKL. The CDR3 nucleotides are TGCGCCAGCAGCCAATCCCCCGCGGAGGATACGCAGTATTTT. Protein: CASSQSPAEDTQYF.

Remarks on this clonotype: Germline is not matched at one junction end, which may reflect a read error. The chain joins TRBV7-2 to TRBJ2-2; D may match TRBD1 or TRBD2 (6 bases each). The CDR3 contains 16 residues. Germline V gene data show CDR1 as SGHTA and CDR2 as FQGNSA. In DNA form, the CDR3 reads TGTGCCAGAAGCTTCAAGACAGGCGGGGACACCGGGGAGCTGTTTTTT. Amino acids: CARSFKTGGDTGELFF.

The chain recombines TRBV18 with TRBJ2-1; D uncertain. The germline CDR1 and CDR2 sequences are KGHSH and LQKENI. The CDR3 sequence is 12 residues long. The V end was cut by 3 bases, the J end by 10 bases, with 10 bases between. CDR3 sequence: CASSPGVLEQFF. DNA for the CDR3: TGTGCCAGCTCACCTGGGGTCCTGGAGCAGTTCTTC.

There are many counts of this clonotype. This rearrangement joins TRBV28 to TRBJ2-3; 7 nucleotides line up with TRBD2. This CDR3 has 12 residues. V shed 5 bases, J shed 4 bases, and the junction held 0 bases outside the gene matches. Germline-derived CDR1 and CDR2 are MDHEN and SYDVKM. As DNA, the CDR3 is TGTGCCAGCAGTGGGGGGGCAGATACGCAGTATTTT. Its translation is CASSGGADTQYF.

Turning to this clonotype: The junction differs from germline at one of its ends, possibly a read error. J is TRBJ2-1 and V is TRBV13; TRBD1 agrees at 7 bases. Germline V lookup: CDR1 PRHDT, CDR2 FYEKMQ (reference sequence). The CDR3 extends over 16 amino acids. CDR3 sequence reads: CASSASGQSSYNGQFF. The DNA of the CDR3 is TGTGCCAGCAGCGCCTCGGGACAGAGCTCCTACAATGGGCAGTTCTTC.

The chain couples TRBV7-3 to TRBJ2-7; TRBD2 agrees at 7 bases. V gave up 4 bases and J gave up 2 bases; unmatched junction bases: 2. This CDR3 has 13 residues. CDR1 is SGHTA, CDR2 FQGTGA, per germline. The CDR3 loop reads CASSWEGTYEQYF. CDR3 nucleotides: TGTGCCAGCAGCTGGGAGGGGACCTACGAGCAGTACTTC. The variable domain in full, with the rest retrieved from reference TRBV7-3 and TRBJ2-7, is GAGVSQTPSNKVTEKGKYVELRCDPISGHTALYWYRQSLGQGPEFLIYFQGTGAADDSGLPNDRFFAVRPEGSVSTLKIQRTERGDSAVYLCASSWEGTYEQYFGPGTRLTVT.

This chain's CDR3 is CASSYSSSSGKKTQYF. In DNA form, the CDR3 reads TGTGCCAGCAGTTACTCGAGTTCTAGCGGTAAGAAGACCCAGTACTTC. The chain carries TRBV6-2 or TRBV6-3 and TRBJ2-5; 7 bases agree with TRBD2. Germline CDR1 is MNHEY and CDR2 is SVGEGT. V dropped 0 bases and J dropped 6; count of bases not matched to a gene: 10. CDR3 size: 16 residues.

The chain carries TRBV4-1 and TRBJ1-4, with 8 positions matching TRBD1. Trimming at V came to 0 bases and at J to 8 bases, leaving 8 bases not matched to a gene. CDR3 size: 16 residues. Germline values: CDR1 MGHRA, CDR2 YSYEKL. In DNA form, the CDR3 reads TGCGCCAGCAGCCAAGATATAGGACAGGGAGGAGAAAAACTGTTTTTT. It encodes CASSQDIGQGGEKLFF.

The table lists this clonotype with many counts. The V gene is TRBV7-2, the J gene TRBJ2-7, with D unresolved. V was clipped by 4 bases and J by 5 bases, with 12 bases between them. The CDR3 covers 13 residues. CDR1 and CDR2 from the germline V gene are SGHTA and FQGNSA. The CDR3 nucleotides read TGTGCCAGCAGCTGGAAGGTTCGCCACGAGCAGTACTTC. It translates to CASSWKVRHEQYF.

This clonotype has ten or more counts. V is TRBV28 and J is TRBJ2-7; D might be TRBD2 (7 bases). The germline gives CDR1 MDHEN, CDR2 SYDVKM. This CDR3 region has 17 residues. Trimming took off 6 bases at V and 0 bases at J, with 21 bases between the two ends. CDR3 sequence reads: CASRGPRGGGSSYEQYF. In DNA form, the CDR3 reads TGTGCCAGCAGGGGCCCCCGAGGGGGAGGGAGCTCCTACGAGCAGTACTTC. Combining the CDR3 with reference TRBV28 and TRBJ2-7 gives the whole variable domain DVKVTQSSRYLVKRTGEKVFLECVQDMDHENMFWYRQDPGLGLRLIYFSYDVKMKEKGDIPEGYSVSREKKERFSLILESASTNQTSMYLCASRGPRGGGSSYEQYFGPGTRLTVT.

The J gene is TRBJ1-1, the V gene TRBV20-1; 9 bases match TRBD1. The CDR3 is 13 residues long. In germline, CDR1 is DFQATT, CDR2 SNEGSKA (reference sequence). The V segment lost 3 bases and the J segment 4 bases; nucleotides outside the gene matches: 3. The CDR3: CSARGQGSTEAFF. The CDR3 DNA reads as TGCAGTGCTAGGGGACAGGGATCCACTGAAGCTTTCTTT.

Only a few counts were recorded for this clonotype. V usage is TRBV12-3 or TRBV12-4 and J usage is TRBJ2-7; 10 nucleotides match TRBD2. The CDR3 sequence is 13 residues long. V trimming: 10 bases; J trimming: 0 bases; junction bases outside the gene matches: 3. The CDR3 is CAISSGSSYEQYF. DNA for the CDR3: TGTGCCATTTCTAGCGGGAGCTCCTACGAGCAGTACTTC.

This clonotype was seen repeatedly, ten times or more. The chain links TRBV28 to TRBJ2-3; a possible D gene is TRBD2 (5 bases). The ends were cut back, 4 bases at V and 5 bases at J, with 19 bases in the middle. The CDR3 is made up of 16 amino acids. The germline CDR1 and CDR2 sequences are MDHEN and SYDVKM. Here the CDR3 reads CASSYGDGISEDTQYF. Written as DNA, the CDR3 is TGTGCCAGCAGTTATGGCGACGGGATCAGTGAAGATACGCAGTATTTT.

J is TRBJ2-7 and V is TRBV27; TRBD2 is a possible D gene (6 bases). CDR3 size: 14 residues. The V end lost 6 bases, the J end lost 4 bases, and 16 bases lay between the germline ends. From germline, CDR1 is MNHEY and CDR2 SMNVEV (reference sequence). The CDR3 sequence: CASSDRDSLYEQYF. The CDR3 bases are TGTGCCAGCAGCGACCGGGACTCCCTGTACGAGCAGTACTTC.

About this clonotype itself: This may arise from a read error, as a much more abundant clone is one base away. The chain couples TRBV5-4 to TRBJ2-1; a possible D gene is TRBD1 (6 bases). Deletions cut 3 bases from V and 5 bases from J, with 9 bases between. The CDR3 covers 13 residues. Germline CDR1 reads SGHNT; CDR2 reads YYREEE (reference sequence). CDR3 in DNA: TGTGCCAGCAGCTCGGCAGGGGACAATGAGCAGTTCTTC. Translated, it gives CASSSAGDNEQFF.

This chain uses TRBV6-1 with TRBJ1-1, with 7 bases aligning to TRBD1. This CDR3 is built from 13 residues. Germline-derived CDR1 and CDR2 are MNHNS and SASEGT. V dropped 5 bases and J dropped 5; count of bases not matched to a gene: 5. In DNA, the CDR3 is TGTGCCAGCAGTACAGGGGAAGTAACTGAAGCTTTCTTT. Amino acids: CASSTGEVTEAFF.

The rearrangement uses TRBV27 and TRBJ2-7; D is ambiguous. The V end was cut by 5 bases, the J end by 0 bases, with 14 bases between. Germline loops: CDR1 MNHEY, CDR2 SMNVEV (reference sequence). This CDR3 has 15 residues. CDR3 residues: CASSPIARSSYEQYF. DNA for the CDR3: TGTGCCAGCAGTCCCATAGCTAGGAGCTCCTACGAGCAGTACTTC.

The J gene is TRBJ1-2, the V gene TRBV5-1; D may be TRBD1 (5 bases). CDR3 length: 15 residues. Germline loops: CDR1 SGHRS, CDR2 YFSETQ. Trimming removed 0 bases at V and 4 bases at J, with 13 bases between. The CDR3 sequence is CASSLGDGRSYGYTF. CDR3 nucleotide sequence: TGCGCCAGCAGCTTGGGGGACGGGAGAAGCTATGGCTACACCTTC.

This clonotype was detected ten times or more. The rearrangement uses TRBV11-2 and TRBJ2-7, with D unresolved. The CDR3 sequence is 14 residues long. The V gene's germline CDR1 is SGHAT and CDR2 FQNNGV. The V and J ends lost 1 base and 2 bases respectively, with 9 bases between them. The CDR3 region is CASSLGGRTYEQYF. The DNA of the CDR3 is TGTGCCAGCAGCTTAGGAGGCAGAACCTACGAGCAGTACTTC.

Note on this clonotype: A read error may explain this, as a much larger clone is one base away. V and J are TRBV13 and TRBJ1-1, with TRBD1 as a possible D gene (6 bases). V gave up 0 bases and J gave up 5 bases, with 22 bases separating them. The V gene's germline CDR1 is PRHDT and CDR2 FYEKMQ (reference sequence). This CDR3 has 18 residues. CDR3 coding DNA: TGTGCCAGCAGCTTAGGAGAGCAGGGGTGGGTTTGGAAGACTGAAGCTTTCTTT. It encodes CASSLGEQGWVWKTEAFF. Together with reference TRBV13 and TRBJ1-1, the CDR3 gives the full variable domain: AAGVIQSPRHLIKEKRETATLKCYPIPRHDTVYWYQQGPGQDPQFLISFYEKMQSDKGSIPDRFSAQQFSDYHSELNMSSLELGDSALYFCASSLGEQGWVWKTEAFFGQGTRLTVV.

This clonotype has a count of ten or more. The chain is built from TRBV7-9 and TRBJ2-7; no clear D gene. Trimming stripped 4 bases from V and 3 bases from J, with 10 bases between. This CDR3 has 13 amino acids. Per germline, CDR1 SEHNR and CDR2 FQNEAQ (reference sequence). The CDR3 protein is CASSSHSVYEQYF. In DNA form, the CDR3 reads TGTGCCAGCAGCTCCCACAGTGTCTACGAGCAGTACTTC.

In this sample, this clonotype turned up a few times. V gene TRBV9 combines with J gene TRBJ2-3, with TRBD2 as a possible D gene (7 bases). The CDR3 covers 18 residues. Germline V gene lookup returns CDR1 SGDLS and CDR2 YYNGEE. V lost 4 bases and J 4 bases, leaving 25 bases between the germline ends. CDR3 DNA: TGTGCCAGCAGCCCGAGTGGGGGCGGGAGCCTCCCCCCAGATACGCAGTATTTT. Residues: CASSPSGGGSLPPDTQYF.

This clonotype has at least ten counts. This chain joins TRBV28 and TRBJ2-7; D is perhaps TRBD1 (5 bases). Trimming stripped 6 bases from V and 4 bases from J, with 13 bases between. Germline CDR1 reads MDHEN; CDR2 reads SYDVKM. This CDR3 contains 13 residues. CDR3 in DNA: TGTGCCAGCAGGGTCCAGGGTTTGTACGAGCAGTACTTC. It encodes CASRVQGLYEQYF.

A few counts support this clonotype. CDR3 DNA sequence: TGTGCCACCCAGACTAGCGGTCTCCTCACAGATACGCAGTATTTT. The encoded protein is CATQTSGLLTDTQYF. This rearrangement joins TRBV7-9 to TRBJ2-3; 9 bases fit TRBD2. Per the germline V gene, CDR1 is SEHNR and CDR2 is FQNEAQ (reference sequence). CDR3 length: 15 amino acids. J was trimmed by 2 bases and V by 10 bases; bases with no gene match: 10.